This note documents a single T cell receptor (beta chain) sequence. CDR3 length: 14 residues. Germline V CDR1 and CDR2: MDHEN, SYDVKM. After removal of 6 bases from V and 0 bases from J, the junction contained 2 bases not matched to a gene. Only in-frame clones appear in the TCRdb table, and some are missing; sequencing was by immunoSEQ multiplex PCR. The sample records 30,000 to 45,000 clones, around 86% being singletons. The entry originates in a study of OX40 agonist ivuxolimab in advanced cancers. The receptor was isolated from an adult with an advanced solid tumor such as melanoma, head and neck, liver or kidney cancer. The chain is built from TRBV28 and TRBJ1-3; TRBD1 matches 7 bases. This specimen was CD4+ or CD8+ T cells sorted from blood, taken in a trial of the OX40 agonist ivuxolimab. The CDR3 sequence: CASSRQGSGNTIYF. DNA for the CDR3: TGTGCCAGCAGCCGACAGGGCTCTGGAAACACCATATATTTT.